This T cell receptor (beta chain) was profiled in a study of blood T cells in healthy people across ages. The donors, aged roughly 6 to 95, were healthy Caucasians from Russia. CDR3 length equals 13 residues. The germline V gene has CDR1 MNHNS and CDR2 SASEGT. V was clipped by 10 bases and J by 3 bases; unmatched bases: 6. Sample-barcoded 5' priming and a J-beta primer mix drove a second PCR of roughly 7 to 11 cycles. Via MiXCR, TCRdb re-called the 5' RACE reads, giving one row per CDR3 protein. The repertoire holds over 1,200,000 distinct CDR3 sequences, with approximately 59% as singletons. This TCR came from a young man in good health. This rearrangement joins TRBV6-1 to TRBJ2-3; the match to TRBD1 covers 8 bases. Material: blood. CDR3 region: CATGQGRTDTQYF. As DNA, the CDR3 is TGTGCCACCGGACAGGGACGGACAGATACGCAGTATTTT.